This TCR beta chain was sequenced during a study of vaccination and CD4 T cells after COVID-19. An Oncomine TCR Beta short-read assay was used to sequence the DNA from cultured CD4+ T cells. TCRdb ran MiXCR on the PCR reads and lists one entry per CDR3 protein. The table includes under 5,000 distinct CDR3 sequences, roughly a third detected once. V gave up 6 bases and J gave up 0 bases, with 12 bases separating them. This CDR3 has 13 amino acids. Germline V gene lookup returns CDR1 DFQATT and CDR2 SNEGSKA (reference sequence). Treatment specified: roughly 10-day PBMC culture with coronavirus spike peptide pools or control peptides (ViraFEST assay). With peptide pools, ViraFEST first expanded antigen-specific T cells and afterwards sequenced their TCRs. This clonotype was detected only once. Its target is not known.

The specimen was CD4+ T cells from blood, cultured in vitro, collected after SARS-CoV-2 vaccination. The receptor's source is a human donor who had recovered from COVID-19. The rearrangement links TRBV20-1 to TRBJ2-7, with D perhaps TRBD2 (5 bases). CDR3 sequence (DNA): TGCAGTGCATATAAGCGGAGCTCCTACGAGCAGTACTTC. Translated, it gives CSAYKRSSYEQYF.